This T cell receptor (beta chain) was retrieved from a study of T cells of healthy individuals. This clonotype came up many times. Germline values: CDR1 DFQATT, CDR2 SNEGSKA (reference sequence). The ends lost 7 bases at V and 6 bases at J; junction bases unmatched: 14. This CDR3 comprises 14 residues. TCRdb re-analysed the 5' RACE reads in MiXCR, keeping a single row per CDR3 protein. Seen here are 90,000 to 100,000 distinct CDR3 sequences, 17% observed once, and the top ten hold 6% to 8%. This clonotype originated in a human donor in good health. This chain uses TRBV20-1 with TRBJ1-1; TRBD1 matches at 7 bases. This chain's CDR3 is CSVRQEQGLSEAFF. The DNA for the CDR3 is TGCAGTGTTCGTCAAGAACAGGGGTTGTCTGAAGCTTTCTTT.